The source of this T cell receptor (beta chain) is a study of T cell responses to AZD1222 COVID-19 vaccine. Study results and caveats: The number of AZD1222 recipients seropositive at baseline was only five to seven.

Analysis merged second doses at about 4 or about 12 weeks. The CDR3 runs 17 residues. Germline V gives CDR1 SEHNR, CDR2 FQNEAQ (reference sequence). V was clipped by 5 bases and J by 1 base, with 18 bases between them. Clones were sequenced by immunoSEQ multiplex PCR, and TCRdb holds only the in-frame ones, with some missing. Seen here are about 79,000 clones, approximately 83% observed once, and the top ten hold 1.3%. Turning to this clone: Its specificity is unknown.

This chain links TRBV7-9 with TRBJ1-5; the D gene is possibly TRBD1 (5 bases). Sample: peripheral blood, taken 28 days after the second AZD1222 dose. This receptor was taken from an adult who received the AZD1222 COVID-19 vaccine. CDR3 nucleotide sequence: TGTGCCAGCAGCATCGGGGCGGGAGAAGGAAGCAATCAGCCCCAGCATTTT. Translated, it gives CASSIGAGEGSNQPQHF.